The clone carrying this TCR beta chain was recorded at least ten times. Antigen unknown. The data originate from a study of regulatory T cells in long-lasting Graves disease. The study, taken as a whole, reports: The study found TRBV28, TRBJ1-2 and TRBJ2-5 favored in persistent disease.

The time point is: newly diagnosed GD, antithyroid drugs for less than 3 months. PBMC RNA was the source of the TCR library. One endocrinology department in Xi'an, China, was where patients came from. CDR3 size: 14 residues. From germline, CDR1 is SGDLS and CDR2 YYNGEE. V lost 0 bases, J lost 6 bases, and 3 bases stayed unmatched. HTBI primers from iRepertoire and Arm-PCR of CDR3 regions yielded the TCR beta libraries. TCRdb re-called the multiplex PCR reads with MiXCR, one entry per CDR3 protein. In the table there are about 530,000 distinct CDR3 sequences, about 16% of which are singletons. This same sample was also taken into another study, of T cells in Graves' hyperthyroidism and ophthalmopathy. From that paper: Primed by the HTBI set, a first-round RT-PCR was run on the TCR CDR3.

The sequencing used peripheral blood mononuclear cells (PBMCs), collected at new diagnosis, from a patient treated with antithyroid drugs. The rearrangement links TRBV9 to TRBJ2-7; 10 bases agree with TRBD2. The clonotype was recovered from a woman in her forties or fifties with Graves disease. The CDR3 protein is CASSVGAGGAEQYF. The CDR3 DNA reads TGTGCCAGCAGCGTAGGAGCGGGGGGGGCCGAGCAGTACTTC.